This is a list of T cell receptor beta chains from one sample in a study of CD8 T cells in Susac syndrome. MiXCR was run by TCRdb on the immunoSEQ multiplex PCR reads, yielding one entry per CDR3 protein. Of approximately 74,000 distinct CDR3 sequences in the sample, approximately 95% were seen once. The sequencing sample was made of CD8+ T cells from PBMCs. The receptors here all came from a human donor with Susac syndrome. The CDR3 runs from the conserved cysteine through the conserved F or W. Each record gives: clone size, D gene, V gene, J gene, CDR3 DNA, CDR3 protein. D genes are given only for firm matches. Clone size is shown for a subset of rows, as once, few, many or a class of expanded clone.

>NA|TRBD2|TRBV27|TRBJ2-7
TGTGCCAGCAGTTTATATGCGAGCGGGGGGGCCGAGCAGTACTTC
CASSLYASGGAEQYF
>NA|NA|TRBV7-2|TRBJ2-3
TGTGCCAGCAGGGGGCAGGGTACAGATACGCAGTATTTT
CASRGQGTDTQYF
>NA|NA|TRBV5-4|TRBJ2-1
TGTGCCAGCAGCTCGGAGAGGGCGAACTTTTACAATGAGCAGTTCTTC
CASSSERANFYNEQFF
>NA|TRBD1|TRBV6-1|TRBJ1-4
TGTGCCAGCAGCAGGAGACAGGGCGGCAATGAAAAACTGTTTTTT
CASSRRQGGNEKLFF
>NA|TRBD2|TRBV27|TRBJ2-1
TGTGCCAGCAGTTTCCGGGGGGAGTACAATGAGCAGTTCTTC
CASSFRGEYNEQFF
>NA|TRBD1|TRBV29-1|TRBJ2-7
TGCAGCGTTTCTTCAGGGGGACACGAGCAGTACTTC
CSVSSGGHEQYF
>NA|NA|TRBV5-1|TRBJ2-7
TGCGCCAGCAGCTTGACGGCTCCCTACGAGCAGTACTTC
CASSLTAPYEQYF
>NA|NA|TRBV4-2|TRBJ2-5
TGTGCCAGCAGCCGAAACCAAGCCCGCCAAGAGACCCAGTACTTC
CASSRNQARQETQYF
>NA|TRBD1|TRBV11-1|TRBJ2-1
TGTGCCAGCAGACCAGGGACAGGAATGTACAATGAGCAGTTCTTC
CASRPGTGMYNEQFF
>NA|TRBD1|TRBV27|TRBJ2-5
TGTGCCAGCAGGGTTGACAGGGCCGGGGAGACCCAGTACTTC
CASRVDRAGETQYF
>NA|TRBD1|TRBV13|TRBJ2-7
TGTGCCAGCAGCTCCGGACAGGTGACCTACGAGCAGTACTTC
CASSSGQVTYEQYF
>NA|TRBD2|TRBV9|TRBJ2-7
TGTGCCAGCAGCGTAGGCAGCGGGGGTTACGAGCAGTACTTC
CASSVGSGGYEQYF
>NA|NA|TRBV7-3|TRBJ2-3
TGTGCCAGCAGCTTAGGGGTTCCAGATACGCAGTATTTT
CASSLGVPDTQYF
>NA|NA|TRBV11-2|TRBJ2-1
TGTGCCAGCAGCCGAATAGGGGTCTCTTACAATGAGCAGTTCTTC
CASSRIGVSYNEQFF
>NA|NA|TRBV11-2|TRBJ2-1
TGTGCCAGCACCCGAGCTGGTAGAGTGGACTCCTACAATGAGCAGTTCTTC
CASTRAGRVDSYNEQFF
>NA|NA|TRBV18|TRBJ1-5
TGTGCCAGCTCAGGGCGGGAATCCTATAGCAATCAGCCCCAGCATTTT
CASSGRESYSNQPQHF
>NA|NA|TRBV4-3|TRBJ2-2
TGCGCCAGCAGCCCCCGGGAGTTGGGCACCGGGGAGCTGTTTTTT
CASSPRELGTGELFF
>NA|NA|TRBV7-9|TRBJ2-3
TGTGCCAGCAGCTTCGCTAGCACAGATACGCAGTATTTT
CASSFASTDTQYF
>NA|NA|TRBV10-3|TRBJ2-2
TGTGCCATCAGTGACCACAGACCGAACACCGGGGAGCTGTTTTTT
CAISDHRPNTGELFF
>NA|NA|TRBV7-9|TRBJ1-4
TGTGCCAGCAGCGACGGGCGTTTGGGTGCAACTAATGAAAAACTGTTTTTT
CASSDGRLGATNEKLFF
>NA|NA|TRBV24-1|TRBJ2-7
TGTGCCACCAGTGATTTGAAGGGGGATCAGCAGTACTTC
CATSDLKGDQQYF
>NA|TRBD2|TRBV9|TRBJ2-2
TGTGCCAGCAGCGTAGGGACTAGCGGGGCCAAAACCGGGGAGCTGTTTTTT
CASSVGTSGAKTGELFF
>NA|NA|TRBV5-6|TRBJ2-1
TGTGCCAGCAGCTTCACAACAGGGCCCGAGCAGTTCTTC
CASSFTTGPEQFF
>NA|NA|TRBV5-1|TRBJ2-7
TGCGCCAGCAGCCTTCCCCTTACCTACGAGCAGTACTTC
CASSLPLTYEQYF
>NA|NA|TRBV6-5|TRBJ2-1
TGTGCCAGCAGTTCAGGACAGTACTACAATGAGCAGTTCTTC
CASSSGQYYNEQFF
>NA|TRBD2|TRBV19|TRBJ2-1
TGTGCCAGTAGTACATCCTTTAGCGGGAGGCTGTACAATGAGCAGTTCTTC
CASSTSFSGRLYNEQFF
>once|TRBD2|TRBV7-9|TRBJ2-2
TGTGCCAGCAGCGAACGACTAGCGGCGAACACCGGGGAGCTGTTTTTT
CASSERLAANTGELFF
>NA|NA|TRBV15|TRBJ2-1
TGTGCCACCAGCAGGCGTGTGGCGGACTCCTACAATGAGCAGTTCTTC
CATSRRVADSYNEQFF
>NA|NA|TRBV3-1|TRBJ2-2
TGTGCCAGCAGCAGCGGCAGCGGACTCACCGGGGAGCTGTTTTTT
CASSSGSGLTGELFF
>NA|NA|TRBV7-9|TRBJ2-7
TGTGCCAGCAGCTTAGGGGGCCAGGAACAGTACTTC
CASSLGGQEQYF
>NA|TRBD2|TRBV12-3/TRBV12-4|TRBJ2-3
TGTGCCAGCAGTAAGGGACTAGCGGGAGGAAATTTT
CASSKGLAGGNF
>NA|NA|TRBV30|TRBJ1-3
TGTGCCTGGAGTGCAGGGTTTGGAAACACCATATATTTT
CAWSAGFGNTIYF
>NA|TRBD2|TRBV4-3|TRBJ2-1
TGCGCCAGCAGCCAAAGACCCGGGACTACTGAAAATGAGCAGTTCTTC
CASSQRPGTTENEQFF
>NA|NA|TRBV19|TRBJ2-7
TGTGCCAGTAGTATTGCAGGGGGACTGGGCGAGCAGTACTTC
CASSIAGGLGEQYF